This TCR beta chain came from a study of shared clonotypes between healthy human individuals. About the study: Used for every donor were three CD4 naive, three CD4 memory, two CD8 naive and one CD8 memory plate.

Healthy HIV-negative adults with no recent acute infections or vaccinations were recruited as donors. CD45RA+ naive and CD45RA-negative memory subsets were separated from CD4+ cells. The CDR3 consists of 13 residues. CDR1 is GTSNPN, CDR2 SVGIG, per germline (reference sequence). V dropped 0 bases and J dropped 5 bases, with 10 bases sitting between them. The table came from immunoSEQ multiplex PCR; TCRdb's copy has only in-frame clones and leaves some out. The sample holds roughly 2,500,000 clones, approximately 93% seen once. The sample holds a few counts of this clone. V is TRBV30 and J is TRBJ2-5, with D possibly matching TRBD2 (5 bases). The clonotype was recovered from a man between 18 and 29 years old in good health. Some clones in this sample may be carry-over from other donors' samples. The sequencing sample was made of naive CD4+ T cells from PBMCs. Noted subset: CD45RA+ positively selected. CDR3 sequence: CAWSVQREETQYF. Written as DNA, the CDR3 is TGTGCCTGGAGTGTACAAAGGGAGGAGACCCAGTACTTC. The entire variable domain, with the rest obtained from reference TRBV30 and TRBJ2-5, is as follows: SQTIHQWPATLVQPVGSPLSLECTVEGTSNPNLYWYRQAAGRGLQLLFYSVGIGQISSEVPQNLSASRPQDRQFILSSKKLLLSDSGFYLCAWSVQREETQYFGPGTRLLVL.